A single sample is the source of the 11 T cell receptor beta chains below, sequenced in a study of regulatory and conventional T cells in RAG deficiency. Genomic DNA came from blood conventional CD4+ T cells gated CD25-low CD127-high. Assay used: immunoSEQ multiplex PCR; TCRdb lists only in-frame clones, some missing. Of approximately 48,000 clones in the sample, about nine tenths were seen once. This sample also appeared in a second study, on regulatory T cells. That work contributes: Primers: 52 TRBV forward and 13 TRBJ reverse.

The material sequenced was CD4+ effector T cells sorted from blood. These receptors were taken from a human donor in good health.

The rearrangement joins TRBV6-1 to TRBJ2-1; 7 bases fit TRBD1. The germline V gene has CDR1 MNHNS and CDR2 SASEGT. The CDR3 covers 14 residues. The V and J ends lost 5 bases and 3 bases, in that order; junction bases with no gene match: 4. The CDR3 here is CASSPRTGYNEQFF. The CDR3 DNA is TGTGCCAGCAGTCCTCGGACAGGCTACAATGAGCAGTTCTTC.

This clone came up once. The chain carries TRBV19 and TRBJ2-3; 7 nucleotides align to TRBD1. This CDR3 spans 15 amino acids. Germline loops: CDR1 LNHDA, CDR2 SQIVND (reference sequence). The ends lost 8 bases at V and 2 bases at J; junction bases unmatched: 10. Here the CDR3 DNA reads TGTGCCAGTGCCGGGACAGCCGATTACACAGATACGCAGTATTTT. As protein: CASAGTADYTDTQYF. The full variable domain, with the rest looked up from reference TRBV19 and TRBJ2-3, is DGGITQSPKYLFRKEGQNVTLSCEQNLNHDAMYWYRQDPGQGLRLIYYSQIVNDFQKGDIAEGYSVSREKKESFPLTVTSAQKNPTAFYLCASAGTADYTDTQYFGPGTRLTVL.

J is TRBJ2-2 and V is TRBV7-3; D remains ambiguous. Trimming cost V 5 bases and J 1 base, with 8 bases left between them. Germline loops: CDR1 SGHTA, CDR2 FQGTGA. There are 14 residues in the CDR3. The CDR3 sequence: CASSPMGNTGELFF. CDR3 nucleotide sequence: TGTGCCAGCAGCCCCATGGGGAACACCGGGGAGCTGTTTTTT.

This chain links TRBV7-2 with TRBJ2-3; possible D gene TRBD2, 6 bases. The CDR3 length is 16 residues. V dropped 1 base and J dropped 4 bases, with 15 bases sitting between them. Germline CDR1 is SGHTA and CDR2 is FQGNSA. The CDR3 DNA reads as TGTGCCAGCAGCTTAGGTCTAGCGTTAGGCCCAGATACGCAGTATTTT. Amino acid sequence: CASSLGLALGPDTQYF.

The J gene is TRBJ2-5, the V gene TRBV15, with a weak D call TRBD2 (6 bases). The CDR3 is 17 amino acids. V lost 3 bases and J lost 0, with 17 bases in between. Germline CDR1 is LNHNV and CDR2 is YYDKDF (reference sequence). The CDR3 DNA reads as TGTGCCACCAGCAGTAGCTTGGGACTCCGATACCAAGAGACCCAGTACTTC. This encodes CATSSSLGLRYQETQYF.

V gene TRBV7-9 combines with J gene TRBJ2-7; TRBD1 aligns across 10 bases. The CDR3 covers 15 residues. CDR1 and CDR2 from the germline V gene are SEHNR and FQNEAQ (reference sequence). V was clipped by 5 bases and J by 7 bases; unmatched bases: 11. In DNA, the CDR3 is TGTGCCAGCAGCCAACCGGGACAGGGGCTGGGGGAGCAGTACTTC. It specifies CASSQPGQGLGEQYF.

This rearrangement joins TRBV5-1 to TRBJ1-1, with D hard to call. V lost 4 bases and J lost 1, with 14 bases in between. The CDR3 extends over 15 amino acids. Germline CDR1 SGHRS, CDR2 YFSETQ. CDR3 DNA sequence: TGCGCCAGCAGCCTAGATAGGGAGGCGAACACTGAAGCTTTCTTT. Its protein product is CASSLDREANTEAFF.

CDR3 DNA: TGTGCCAGCAGCTTCGACAGGACCCCCATCTACGAGCAGTACTTC. This translates into CASSFDRTPIYEQYF. The rearrangement links TRBV11-2 to TRBJ2-7; D is possibly TRBD1 (6 bases). CDR3 size: 15 residues. From germline, CDR1 is SGHAT and CDR2 FQNNGV. Trimming left V 3 bases short and J 3 bases short, with 15 bases between.

The rearrangement joins TRBV11-3 to TRBJ2-2; 7 nucleotides align to TRBD2. The CDR3 extends over 17 amino acids. Germline V gene lookup returns CDR1 SGHNT and CDR2 YENEEA. Trimming took 0 bases from V and 5 from J; bases not matched to a gene: 9. CDR3 region: CASSLDRMAGETGELFF. The CDR3 DNA sequence: TGTGCCAGCAGCTTAGATCGGATGGCGGGAGAGACCGGGGAGCTGTTTTTT.

J is TRBJ1-2 and V is TRBV2; D remains unclear. The germline CDR1 and CDR2 sequences are SNHLY and FYNNEI. V was cut by 11 bases and J by 3 bases, with 19 bases left in between. The CDR3 runs to 14 residues. CDR3 protein: CAGTPLGRDYGYTF. As DNA, the CDR3 is TGTGCCGGAACCCCGCTTGGGAGGGACTATGGCTACACCTTC.

The chain carries TRBV15 and TRBJ1-5, with D unclear. V lost 0 bases, J lost 4 bases, and 1 base lay in between. Germline loops: CDR1 LNHNV, CDR2 YYDKDF (reference sequence). The CDR3 has 12 residues. The DNA of the CDR3 is TGTGCCACCAGCAGAGAAAATCAGCCCCAGCATTTT. Its translation is CATSRENQPQHF.